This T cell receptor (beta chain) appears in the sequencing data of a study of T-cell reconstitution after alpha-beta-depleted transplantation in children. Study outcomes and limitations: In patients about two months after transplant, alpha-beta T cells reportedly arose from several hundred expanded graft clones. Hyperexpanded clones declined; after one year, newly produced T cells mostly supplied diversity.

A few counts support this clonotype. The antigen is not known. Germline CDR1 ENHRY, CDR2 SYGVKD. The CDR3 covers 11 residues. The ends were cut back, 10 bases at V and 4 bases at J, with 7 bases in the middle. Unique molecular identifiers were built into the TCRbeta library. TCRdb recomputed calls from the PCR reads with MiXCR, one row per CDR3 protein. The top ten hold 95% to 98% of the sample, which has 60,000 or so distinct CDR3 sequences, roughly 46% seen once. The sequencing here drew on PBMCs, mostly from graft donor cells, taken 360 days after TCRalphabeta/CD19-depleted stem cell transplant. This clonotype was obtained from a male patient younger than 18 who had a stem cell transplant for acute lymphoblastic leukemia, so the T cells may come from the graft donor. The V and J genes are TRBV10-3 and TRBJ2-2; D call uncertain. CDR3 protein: CATYSTGELFF. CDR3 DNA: TGTGCCACCTACAGCACCGGGGAGCTGTTTTTT.